The source of this T cell receptor (beta chain) is a study of blood T cell repertoires in COVID-19. On the study more broadly: Samples taken during acute and convalescent COVID-19 were collected in the United States, Italy and Spain. Sample material is recorded as cDNA or gDNA derived from T cells, B-cell-depleted T cells, or PBMCs.

This clone was detected once. Per the original methods: Reference gene primer amplification gave nucleated cell count estimates. The method was immunoSEQ multiplex PCR; TCRdb's version includes in-frame clones alone and lacks a portion of them. V, J and clone size are those of that table, while D and trimming were read from the DNA. Of fewer than 250,000 clones in the sample, around 81% were seen once. This sequence was found in a woman aged 60-75 years with active or convalescent COVID-19. The specimen sequenced was peripheral blood.

CDR3 sequence: CASSYSRDNEQFF. The CDR3 bases are TGTGCCAGCAGTTACTCGAGAGACAATGAGCAGTTCTTC. The rearrangement uses TRBV6-5 and TRBJ2-1; D remains ambiguous. V was shortened by 0 bases and J by 5 bases, with 5 bases between the two germline ends. The CDR3 runs to 13 residues. CDR1 is MNHEY, CDR2 SVGAGI, per germline.